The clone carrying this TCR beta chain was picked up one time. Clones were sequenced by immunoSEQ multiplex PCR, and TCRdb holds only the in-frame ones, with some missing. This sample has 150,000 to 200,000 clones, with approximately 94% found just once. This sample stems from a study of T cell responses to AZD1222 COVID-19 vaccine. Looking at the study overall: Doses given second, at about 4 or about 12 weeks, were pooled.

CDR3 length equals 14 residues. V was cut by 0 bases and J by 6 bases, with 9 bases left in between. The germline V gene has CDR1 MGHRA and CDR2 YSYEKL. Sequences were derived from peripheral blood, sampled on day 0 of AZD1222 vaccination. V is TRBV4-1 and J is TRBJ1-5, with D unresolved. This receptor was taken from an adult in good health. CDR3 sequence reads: CASSQDLLGQPQHF. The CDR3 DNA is TGCGCCAGCAGCCAAGATCTCCTGGGTCAGCCCCAGCATTTT.